Listed here are 3 T cell receptor beta chains from one sample, sequenced in a study of CD8 T cells in Susac syndrome. Reverse transcription of about 0.5 to 1 ug RNA was carried out with random hexamers. TCRdb re-called the immunoSEQ multiplex PCR reads through MiXCR, storing one row per CDR3 protein. Of some 180,000 distinct CDR3 sequences in the sample, approximately 95% were seen once. The sample comprised CD4+ T cells from PBMCs. The receptors derive from a human donor in good health.

This clonotype showed up just a few times. The V gene is TRBV7-8, the J gene TRBJ2-4; no definite D call. CDR3 length: 11 residues. Germline V CDR1 and CDR2: SGHVS, FQNEAQ. The V and J ends lost 5 bases and 7 bases respectively, with 6 bases between them. DNA for the CDR3: TGTGCCAGCAGCCCCGGGAACATTCAGTACTTC. This codes for CASSPGNIQYF.

This CDR3 is CASSYPDARGGLYNEQFF. Written as DNA, the CDR3 is TGTGCCAGCAGTTACCCAGACGCGCGGGGGGGCTTATACAATGAGCAGTTCTTC. This chain connects TRBV6-2 or TRBV6-3 to TRBJ2-1; 9 nucleotides agree with TRBD2. The CDR3 has 18 residues. Germline V CDR1 and CDR2: MNHEY, SVGEGT. Trimming took 2 bases from V and 4 from J; bases not matched to a gene: 12.

The V call is TRBV18, the J call TRBJ2-7; unclear D gene. The CDR3 sequence is 14 residues long. Per germline, CDR1 KGHSH and CDR2 LQKENI. The V end was cut by 3 bases, the J end by 0 bases, with 9 bases between. The CDR3 spells CASSPEQSSYEQYV. As DNA, the CDR3 is TGTGCCAGCTCACCGGAGCAGAGCTCCTACGAGCAGTACGTC.